This T cell receptor beta chain is drawn from a study of cytotoxic CD8 clonotypes in ibrutinib-treated CLL. The repertoire was sequenced with immunoSEQ multiplex PCR; TCRdb's copy has only in-frame clones and lacks some. The data show some 30,000 clones, about 78% seen once. The V end was cut by 1 base, the J end by 5 bases, with 9 bases between. Per the germline V gene, CDR1 is WSHSY and CDR2 is SAAADI. This CDR3 region has 13 residues. This chain joins TRBV10-2 and TRBJ2-7; D not certain. This sequence was found in a human donor with chronic lymphocytic leukemia. The starting material was PBMCs, obtained after 36 months of ibrutinib treatment. CDR3 DNA: TGCGCCAGCAGTGAGTGGGTTGGTAACGAGCAGTACTTC. As protein: CASSEWVGNEQYF.